The 21 T cell receptor beta chains below all came from one sample that was sequenced in a study of blood T cell repertoires in COVID-19. Only in-frame clones appear in the TCRdb table, and some are missing; sequencing was by immunoSEQ multiplex PCR. Among fewer than 85,000 clones, 65% to 85% were seen once, and the ten largest hold around 15%. What was sequenced was peripheral blood. These TCRs come from a woman in her fifties or sixties with acute or convalescent COVID-19.

Many counts were recorded for this clone. The chain couples TRBV5-4 to TRBJ2-1; TRBD2 aligns across 7 bases. CDR1 SGHNT and CDR2 YYREEE come from the germline V gene (reference sequence). This CDR3 spans 17 amino acids. With V trimmed by 3 bases and J by 6 bases, 15 bases remained unmatched. The CDR3 bases are TGTGCCAGCAGCTCCGTGTTGAGTGCGGGAGCTCTCAATGAGCAGTTCTTC. Its protein is CASSSVLSAGALNEQFF.

The V and J genes are TRBV9 and TRBJ2-7, with D possibly TRBD2 on 6 matching bases. The V and J ends lost 4 bases and 0 bases respectively, with 14 bases between them. There are 15 residues in the CDR3. Germline V gene data show CDR1 as SGDLS and CDR2 as YYNGEE. The CDR3 sequence is CASSLGTQSSYEQYF. CDR3 sequence (DNA): TGTGCCAGCAGCCTCGGGACTCAGAGCTCCTACGAGCAGTACTTC.

The chain combines TRBV5-8 with TRBJ1-2; maybe TRBD1 (5 bases). V was trimmed by 4 bases and J by 6 bases, leaving 13 bases between them. This CDR3 region has 13 residues. Germline-derived CDR1 and CDR2 are SGHTS and YDEGEE. This chain's CDR3 is CASSIRVINGYTF. DNA for the CDR3: TGTGCCAGCAGCATCAGGGTTATTAATGGCTACACCTTC.

The chain is built from TRBV7-2 and TRBJ2-5; 9 bases map to TRBD1. The CDR3 loop spans 13 amino acids. Germline CDR1 reads SGHTA; CDR2 reads FQGNSA. J lost 7 bases, V lost 5 bases, and 5 bases had no gene match. For the CDR3, the DNA is TGTGCCAGCAGCCCAGGGGGACAGGGGACCCAGTACTTC. This codes for CASSPGGQGTQYF.

The chain has TRBV9 and TRBJ2-1; 7 bases line up with TRBD2. This CDR3 region has 15 residues. The V segment lost 4 bases and the J segment 4 bases; nucleotides outside the gene matches: 8. Germline V gene data show CDR1 as SGDLS and CDR2 as YYNGEE. The CDR3 is CASSPHAGVYNEQFF. CDR3 DNA: TGTGCCAGCAGCCCCCATGCGGGAGTTTACAATGAGCAGTTCTTC.

V usage is TRBV9 and J usage is TRBJ2-5, with TRBD2 matching 13 bases. The V and J ends lost 4 bases and 6 bases, in that order; junction bases with no gene match: 6. The CDR3 is made up of 15 amino acids. Per germline, CDR1 SGDLS and CDR2 YYNGEE. CDR3 protein: CASSTSGGAGQTQYF. CDR3 nucleotide sequence: TGTGCCAGCAGCACTAGCGGGGGGGCCGGACAGACCCAGTACTTC.

In this sample, this clone turned up once. This rearrangement joins TRBV7-2 to TRBJ1-2; D uncertain. Trimming removed 3 bases at V and 12 bases at J, with 17 bases between. CDR1 is SGHTA and CDR2 is FQGNSA in the germline V gene. The CDR3 contains 13 residues. The CDR3 nucleotides are TGTGCCAGCAGCTTGAGAGGGCAGCCTATTAACACCTTC. Its translation is CASSLRGQPINTF. Variable domain in full (rest from reference TRBV7-2 and TRBJ1-2): GAGVSQSPSNKVTEKGKDVELRCDPISGHTALYWYRQSLGQGLEFLIYFQGNSAPDKSGLPSDRFSAERTGGSVSTLTIQRTQQEDSAVYLCASSLRGQPINTFGSGTRLTVV.

The chain carries TRBV2 and TRBJ2-1, with 11 positions matching TRBD1. Germline CDR1 is SNHLY and CDR2 is FYNNEI. This CDR3 contains 15 residues. Trimming removed 6 bases from V and 5 bases from J; junction bases left unmatched: 6. The CDR3 DNA sequence: TGTGCCAGCAGACTCCCGGGACAGGGGGACAATGAGCAGTTCTTC. This translates into CASRLPGQGDNEQFF.

J is TRBJ2-7 and V is TRBV30; D remains unclear. The V end was cut by 5 bases, the J end by 0 bases, with 8 bases between. The CDR3 has 12 residues. Germline-derived CDR1 and CDR2 are GTSNPN and SVGIG (reference sequence). The CDR3 DNA reads TGTGCCTGGGGCAGAAGCTCCTACGAGCAGTACTTC. Its protein product is CAWGRSSYEQYF.

J is TRBJ2-7 and V is TRBV4-2; D is unclear. V was trimmed by 0 bases and J by 0 bases, leaving 18 bases between them. The V gene's germline CDR1 is LGHNA and CDR2 YNFKEQ. This CDR3 contains 18 residues. CDR3 sequence: CASSQDAFNIGGSYEQYF. As DNA, the CDR3 is TGTGCCAGCAGCCAAGATGCGTTTAATATTGGCGGCTCCTACGAGCAGTACTTC.

V gene TRBV29-1 combines with J gene TRBJ1-2; D not resolved. Trimming pared 6 bases from V and 5 bases from J, leaving 16 bases between. The CDR3 loop spans 13 amino acids. Germline CDR1 reads SQVTM; CDR2 reads ANQGSEA. The CDR3 loop reads CSVDSTASYGYTF. CDR3 DNA sequence: TGCAGCGTGGACTCAACAGCTTCGTATGGCTACACCTTC.

The rearrangement links TRBV6-6 to TRBJ2-1; possible D gene TRBD1, 6 bases. The CDR3 contains 17 residues. Germline V gene sequence: CDR1 MNHNY, CDR2 SVGAGI (reference sequence). Trimming removed 6 bases at V and 3 bases at J, with 21 bases between. The CDR3 sequence: CASSRTTPGQSYNEQFF. CDR3 DNA sequence: TGTGCCAGCAGCCGAACGACGCCGGGACAAAGCTACAATGAGCAGTTCTTC.

V usage is TRBV19 and J usage is TRBJ1-4; 8 bases are a match to TRBD1. Trimming at V came to 7 bases and at J to 6 bases, leaving 7 bases not matched to a gene. This CDR3 contains 14 residues. Per the germline V gene, CDR1 is LNHDA and CDR2 is SQIVND (reference sequence). For the CDR3, the DNA is TGTGCCAGTACCCCCGTGGACAGGGATGAAAAACTGTTTTTT. Protein sequence: CASTPVDRDEKLFF.

The genes are TRBV19 and TRBJ1-3; a possible D gene is TRBD1 (5 bases). The CDR3 is made up of 16 amino acids. The germline V gene encodes CDR1 LNHDA and CDR2 SQIVND (reference sequence). Trimming removed 3 bases from V and 4 bases from J, with 16 bases in between. CDR3 nucleotides: TGTGCCAGTAGTATTGGTTTTGGAGGGGTCGGAAACACCATATATTTT. This codes for CASSIGFGGVGNTIYF.

The chain joins TRBV7-2 to TRBJ2-3; 11 bases are shared with TRBD2. V gave up 1 base and J gave up 7 bases; unmatched junction bases: 7. This CDR3 is 16 amino acids long. The V gene's germline CDR1 is SGHTA and CDR2 FQGNSA. This CDR3 is CASSLDLAGGLYTQYF. DNA for the CDR3: TGTGCCAGCAGCTTAGACCTAGCGGGAGGCCTTTATACGCAGTATTTT. Supplemented by reference TRBV7-2 and TRBJ2-3, the full variable domain reads GAGVSQSPSNKVTEKGKDVELRCDPISGHTALYWYRQSLGQGLEFLIYFQGNSAPDKSGLPSDRFSAERTGGSVSTLTIQRTQQEDSAVYLCASSLDLAGGLYTQYFGPGTRLTVL.

There are a few counts of this clone. This rearrangement joins TRBV6-2 or TRBV6-3 to TRBJ1-1, with D possibly being TRBD1 (5 bases). Trimming pared 4 bases from V and 7 bases from J, leaving 19 bases between. This CDR3 region has 15 residues. CDR1 and CDR2 from the germline V gene are MNHEY and SVGEGT. For the CDR3, the DNA is TGTGCCAGCAGTTGGGGACCGGGATTGGGGGGTGAAGCTTTCTTT. As protein: CASSWGPGLGGEAFF.

In this sample, this clone turned up a few times. The gene calls are TRBV7-2 and TRBJ1-5; 7 positions match TRBD1. Trimming took 5 bases from V and 6 from J; bases not matched to a gene: 4. CDR3 length equals 13 residues. In germline, CDR1 is SGHTA, CDR2 FQGNSA. Written as DNA, the CDR3 is TGTGCCAGCAGCCCGGACAGGTTTCAGCCCCAGCATTTT. It translates to CASSPDRFQPQHF.

V usage is TRBV24-1 and J usage is TRBJ1-2, with D unresolved. The length of the CDR3 is 16 residues. The germline V gene encodes CDR1 KGHDR and CDR2 SFDVKD. V was pared by 3 bases and J by 8 bases, with 21 bases between. In DNA form, the CDR3 reads TGTGCCACCAGTGATCCAGCCCGCCCCGATTCACAGGGCTACACCTTC. It yields the protein CATSDPARPDSQGYTF.

This chain links TRBV5-1 with TRBJ1-1; 9 bases align to TRBD1. This CDR3 region has 16 residues. Germline values: CDR1 SGHRS, CDR2 YFSETQ. Trimming cost V 1 base and J 5 bases; bases outside gene matches: 9. The CDR3 spells CASSLWSHRGQTEAFF. The CDR3 region has the DNA TGCGCCAGCAGCTTGTGGTCGCACAGGGGGCAGACTGAAGCTTTCTTT.

V usage is TRBV7-6 and J usage is TRBJ1-1, with 8 positions matching TRBD1. The trim removed 1 base at V and 4 bases at J, leaving 5 bases unmatched. This CDR3 comprises 15 residues. Germline CDR1 is SGHVS and CDR2 is FNYEAQ. This CDR3 reads CASSLGGQGATEAFF. CDR3 bases: TGTGCCAGCAGCTTAGGGGGGCAGGGGGCCACTGAAGCTTTCTTT.

The chain combines TRBV4-1 with TRBJ2-1; 9 bases match TRBD2. V trimming: 0 bases; J trimming: 7 bases; junction bases outside the gene matches: 4. This CDR3 is built from 15 residues. Looked up from germline, CDR1 is MGHRA and CDR2 is YSYEKL. The chain's CDR3 is CASSQDLAGSNEQFF. For the CDR3, the DNA is TGCGCCAGCAGCCAAGATCTAGCGGGAAGTAATGAGCAGTTCTTC.